This T cell receptor beta chain was captured in a study of long-term antiretroviral therapy in people with HIV. Study conclusions and caveats: Drawn between the mid-2000s and the late 2010s, the blood was possibly obtained under older ART regimens.

In regard to this clone: Its specificity is not known.

Each contributor possessed a minimum of one pre-ART and a minimum of two post-ART PBMC samples. Cryopreserved PBMC samples of roughly 0.9-10 million cells were used for DNA extraction. Samples were assayed with immunoSEQ v3.0 at survey level. Per-sample targets for sequencing were roughly 35,000-50,000 T-cell genomes. Some clones are missing from TCRdb's copy, which holds only in-frame ones; the method was immunoSEQ multiplex PCR. The sample has 24,000 or so clones, around 85% seen once; the top ten hold about 9.5%. V dropped 0 bases and J dropped 5; count of bases not matched to a gene: 4. From germline, CDR1 is LNHNV and CDR2 YYDKDF (reference sequence). The CDR3 is 15 amino acids.

This TCR was recovered from a man aged 35-49 years with HIV. Here the sequenced sample was unsorted PBMCs, taken 2.3 years after starting antiretroviral therapy. V and J are TRBV15 and TRBJ1-2; 9 positions match TRBD1. The CDR3: CATSRESGTGYGYTF. The CDR3 nucleotides are TGTGCCACCAGCAGAGAATCCGGGACAGGGTATGGCTACACCTTC.